One sample yielded the 10 T cell receptor beta chains listed below, sequenced in a study of glioma-infiltrating T cells after dendritic cell vaccination. This sample's time point: after dendritic cell vaccination, including at tumor progression/relapse. Method: immunoSEQ multiplex PCR; TCRdb's copy keeps in-frame clones and lacks some. The repertoire has roughly 60,000 clones, approximately 80% of them found once; the top ten carry around a sixth. This specimen was blood, taken after dendritic cell vaccination. The receptors stem from a human donor with glioblastoma.

V is TRBV5-1 and J is TRBJ1-2; D possibly corresponds to TRBD1 (6 bases). The V gene's germline CDR1 is SGHRS and CDR2 YFSETQ. The CDR3 has 15 residues. Deletions cut 0 bases from V and 6 bases from J, with 15 bases between. CDR3 protein: CASSLEAGANDGYTF. CDR3 nucleotide sequence: TGCGCCAGCAGCTTGGAGGCGGGGGCGAACGATGGCTACACCTTC.

This clone was detected only a few times. The rearrangement uses TRBV7-9 and TRBJ2-1, with TRBD2 matching 9 bases. Germline CDR1 reads SEHNR; CDR2 reads FQNEAQ (reference sequence). J was trimmed by 5 bases and V by 4 bases; bases with no gene match: 3. The CDR3 length is 14 residues. In nucleotides, the CDR3 is TGTGCCAGCAGCTCGTTAGCGGGGGACAATGAGCAGTTCTTC. This translates into CASSSLAGDNEQFF.

In this sample, this clone turned up a few times. This chain joins TRBV5-1 and TRBJ2-3; 9 bases are shared with TRBD1. CDR1 is SGHRS and CDR2 is YFSETQ in the germline V gene. The CDR3 spans 14 residues. The J segment lost 5 bases and the V segment lost 2 bases, leaving 3 bases of the junction unmatched. CDR3 nucleotides: TGCGCCAGCAGCTTCACAGGGGGCGGAGATACGCAGTATTTT. Amino acid sequence: CASSFTGGGDTQYF.

The rearrangement uses TRBV5-4 and TRBJ1-6; maybe TRBD1 (5 bases). The CDR3 covers 16 residues. Germline loops: CDR1 SGHNT, CDR2 YYREEE (reference sequence). Deletions cut 0 bases from V and 6 bases from J, with 13 bases between. CDR3 region: CASSLAAGVGNSPLHF. The CDR3 bases are TGTGCCAGCAGCTTGGCCGCGGGGGTGGGTAATTCACCCCTCCACTTT.

The chain carries TRBV6-1 and TRBJ2-5; no reliable D call. Trimming shortened V by 8 bases and J by 7 bases, and 17 bases separated the two germline ends. The CDR3 sequence is 13 residues long. CDR1 is MNHNS, CDR2 SASEGT, per germline. CDR3 residues: CASVERTVVTQYF. Here the CDR3 DNA reads TGTGCCAGCGTGGAGCGTACGGTGGTGACCCAGTACTTC.

This clone occurred a few times. The chain uses TRBV6-5 and TRBJ1-2; 8 bases align to TRBD1. CDR3 length equals 15 residues. With 2 bases clipped from V and 5 bases from J, the junction kept 7 bases outside the gene matches. The germline V gene encodes CDR1 MNHEY and CDR2 SVGAGI. DNA for the CDR3: TGTGCCAGCAGTTACCCCAGGGGGCATAGGTATGGCTACACCTTC. It encodes CASSYPRGHRYGYTF.

The chain combines TRBV6-5 with TRBJ2-5; tentatively, D is TRBD2 (6 bases). Germline V lookup: CDR1 MNHEY, CDR2 SVGAGI. Trimming took 6 bases from V and 2 from J, leaving 16 bases between them. CDR3 length: 15 amino acids. The CDR3 coding sequence is TGTGCCAGCAGGCGGGACTTAACAGTGCAAGAGACCCAGTACTTC. Translation: CASRRDLTVQETQYF.

This clone is a singleton in its sample. The chain recombines TRBV5-4 with TRBJ2-1, with a possible D match to TRBD2 (6 bases). The V end was cut by 6 bases, the J end by 4 bases, with 11 bases between. The germline CDR1 and CDR2 sequences are SGHNT and YYREEE (reference sequence). This CDR3 has 13 residues. CDR3 loop: CASTQRGYNEQFF. CDR3 in DNA: TGTGCCAGCACCCAACGGGGGTACAATGAGCAGTTCTTC.

This clone has a handful of counts. The rearrangement uses TRBV7-2 and TRBJ1-1; a possible D gene is TRBD1 (5 bases). This CDR3 has 15 amino acids. V lost 1 base, J lost 4 bases, and 13 bases lay in between. Looked up from germline, CDR1 is SGHTA and CDR2 is FQGNSA. The DNA for the CDR3 is TGTGCCAGCAGCTTAGAGGGGTTTGGTTCCACTGAAGCTTTCTTT. Translating gives CASSLEGFGSTEAFF.

The chain couples TRBV5-4 to TRBJ1-1; TRBD1 matches 10 bases. Germline-derived CDR1 and CDR2 are SGHNT and YYREEE (reference sequence). The CDR3 has 15 amino acids. With V trimmed by 3 bases and J by 7 bases, 9 bases remained unmatched. CDR3 sequence: CASSSGDRGRLEAFF. CDR3 nucleotides: TGTGCCAGCAGCTCGGGAGACAGGGGGCGGCTTGAAGCTTTCTTT. The full variable domain, its missing parts supplied by reference TRBV5-4 and TRBJ1-1, is ETGVTQSPTHLIKTRGQQVTLRCSSQSGHNTVSWYQQALGQGPQFIFQYYREEENGRGNFPPRFSGLQFPNYSSELNVNALELDDSALYLCASSSGDRGRLEAFFGQGTRLTVV.